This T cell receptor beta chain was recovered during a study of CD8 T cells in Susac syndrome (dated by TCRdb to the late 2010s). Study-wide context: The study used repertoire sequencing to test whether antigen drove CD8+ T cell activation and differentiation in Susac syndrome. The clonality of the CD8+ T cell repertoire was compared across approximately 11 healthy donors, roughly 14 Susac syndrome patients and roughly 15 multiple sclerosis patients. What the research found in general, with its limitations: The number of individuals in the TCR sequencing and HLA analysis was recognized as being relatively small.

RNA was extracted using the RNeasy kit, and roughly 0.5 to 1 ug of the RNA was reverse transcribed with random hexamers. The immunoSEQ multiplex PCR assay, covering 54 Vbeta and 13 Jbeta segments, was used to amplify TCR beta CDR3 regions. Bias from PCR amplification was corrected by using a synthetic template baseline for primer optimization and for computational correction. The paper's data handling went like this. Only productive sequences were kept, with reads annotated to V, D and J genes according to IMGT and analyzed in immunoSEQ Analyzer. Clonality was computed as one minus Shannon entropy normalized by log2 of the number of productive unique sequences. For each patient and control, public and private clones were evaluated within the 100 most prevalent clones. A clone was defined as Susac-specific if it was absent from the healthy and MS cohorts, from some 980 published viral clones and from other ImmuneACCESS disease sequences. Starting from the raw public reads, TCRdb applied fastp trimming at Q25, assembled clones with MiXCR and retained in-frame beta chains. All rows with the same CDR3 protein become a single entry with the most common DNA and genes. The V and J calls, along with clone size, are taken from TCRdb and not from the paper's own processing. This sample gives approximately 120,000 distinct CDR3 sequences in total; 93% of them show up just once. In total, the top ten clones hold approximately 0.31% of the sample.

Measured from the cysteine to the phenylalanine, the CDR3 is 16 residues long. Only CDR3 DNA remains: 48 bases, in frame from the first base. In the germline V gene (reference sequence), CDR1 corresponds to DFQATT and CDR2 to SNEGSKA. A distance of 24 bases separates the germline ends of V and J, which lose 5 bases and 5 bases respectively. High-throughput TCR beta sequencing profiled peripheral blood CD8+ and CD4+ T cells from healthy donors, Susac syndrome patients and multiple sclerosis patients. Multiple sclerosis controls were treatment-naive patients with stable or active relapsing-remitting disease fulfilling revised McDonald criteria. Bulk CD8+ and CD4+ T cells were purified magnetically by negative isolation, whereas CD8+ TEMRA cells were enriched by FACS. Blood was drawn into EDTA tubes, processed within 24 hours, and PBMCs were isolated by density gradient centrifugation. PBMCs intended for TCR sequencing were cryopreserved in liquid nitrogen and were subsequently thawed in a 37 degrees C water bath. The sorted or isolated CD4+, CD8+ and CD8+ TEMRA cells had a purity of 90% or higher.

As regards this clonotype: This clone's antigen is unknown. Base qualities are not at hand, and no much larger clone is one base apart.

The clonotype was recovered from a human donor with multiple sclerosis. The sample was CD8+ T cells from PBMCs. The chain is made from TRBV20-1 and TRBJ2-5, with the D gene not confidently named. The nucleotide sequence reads TGCAGTGCTTATCCTAACCCACGGCCATCGGGTGAGACCCAGTACTTC. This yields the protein CSAYPNPRPSGETQYF.